This TCR beta chain is from a study of cytomegalovirus exposure and HLA in healthy donors. On the study more broadly: There were a few hundred genotyped donors. Of these, roughly 84% fell in the genetic ancestry cluster associated with self-reported Caucasian donors.

In regard to this clone: Antigen: not known.

Notes on the study in general: Across HLA loci, a later analysis found differing TCR association rates, with DRB1 most and HLA-C fewest. HLA-A and HLA-B allele assignments for most subjects were reportedly predicted accurately using TCR beta sequences. TCR beta sequences numbering around 15,000 were associated with HLA alleles at 0.05 false discovery rate in a later analysis.

Germline assignment: CDR1 LNHNV and CDR2 YYDKDF (reference sequence). The CDR3 length is 16 residues. The ends were cut back, 1 base at V and 2 bases at J, with 14 bases in the middle. PCR employed 60 Vbeta and 13 Jbeta primers. Libraries were prepared by immunoSEQ multiplex PCR; TCRdb keeps only in-frame clonotypes and omits some of them. The top ten hold roughly 10% of the sample, which has around 150,000 clones, just under 80% seen once. The chain couples TRBV15 to TRBJ2-5, with no clear D. This TCR was recovered from a man aged 18 to 30 in good health and CMV-seropositive. Sequencing was performed on PBMCs. The CDR3 loop reads CATSRVPGNLQETQYF. CDR3 DNA sequence: TGTGCCACCAGCAGAGTGCCAGGTAACCTTCAAGAGACCCAGTACTTC.